This TCR beta chain was identified in a study of CD8 T cells in Susac syndrome. Reverse transcription of roughly 0.45 to 1 ug RNA used random hexamers. Amplification of TCR beta CDR3 used immunoSEQ multiplex PCR across 54 Vbeta and 13 Jbeta. TCRdb recomputed calls from the immunoSEQ multiplex PCR reads with MiXCR, one row per CDR3 protein. The sample has tens of thousands of distinct CDR3 sequences, about 92% seen once. Sequencing targeted TCR beta in T cells from blood (CD8+ and CD4+). Negative isolation yielded CD4+ and CD8+ T cells, and FACS enriched TEMRA cells. Sequences were obtained from CD8+ T cells from PBMCs. This TCR derives from a human donor in good health.

In DNA form, the CDR3 reads TGTGCCAGCAGCCGCCGGGAGCTCTACGAGCAGTACTTC. Translating gives CASSRRELYEQYF. The chain recombines TRBV4-2 with TRBJ2-7, with a tentative D call TRBD2 (6 bases). CDR1 is LGHNA, CDR2 YNFKEQ, per germline. The CDR3 runs 13 residues. Trimming took 4 bases from V and 3 from J, leaving 10 bases between them.